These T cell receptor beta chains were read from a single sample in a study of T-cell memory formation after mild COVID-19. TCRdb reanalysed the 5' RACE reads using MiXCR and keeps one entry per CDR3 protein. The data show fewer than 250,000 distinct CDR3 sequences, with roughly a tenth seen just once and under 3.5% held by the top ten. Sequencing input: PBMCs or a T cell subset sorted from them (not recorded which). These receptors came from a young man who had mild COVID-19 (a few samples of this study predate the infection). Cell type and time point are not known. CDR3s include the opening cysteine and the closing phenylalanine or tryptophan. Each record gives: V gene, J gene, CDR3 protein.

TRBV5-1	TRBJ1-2	CASSLVQGQGSYTF
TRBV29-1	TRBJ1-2	CSVDTLGTGGSVSF
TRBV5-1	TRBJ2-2	CASGYGSRVTGELFF
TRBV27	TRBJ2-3	CASRPPGGTQYF
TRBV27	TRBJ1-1	CASSLNRGGTEAFF
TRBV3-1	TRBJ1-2	CASSQGPDGYTF
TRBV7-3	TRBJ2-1	CASSLEGGGNNEQFF
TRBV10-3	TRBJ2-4	CAISESGGRNIQYF
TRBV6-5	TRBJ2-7	CASSYSKWTYEQYF
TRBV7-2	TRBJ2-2	CASSLVPQFTGELFF
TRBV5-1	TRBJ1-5	CASSSEGRGQPQHF
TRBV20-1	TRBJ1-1	CSAGTGGTEAFF
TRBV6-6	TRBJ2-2	CASSYSAARGMGELFF
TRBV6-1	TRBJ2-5	CASSEGSPAGTQYF
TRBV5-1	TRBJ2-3	CASSFGQSVGDTQYF
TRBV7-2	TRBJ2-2	CASSLNRDTGELFF
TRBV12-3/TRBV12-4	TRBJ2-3	CASTLWDTDTQYF
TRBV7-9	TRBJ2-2	CASSLLRGIVGELFF
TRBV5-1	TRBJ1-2	CASSLETGRYGYTF
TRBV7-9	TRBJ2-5	CASSFSGGLQETQYF
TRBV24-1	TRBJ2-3	CATSLGLAGGTDTQYF
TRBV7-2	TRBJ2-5	CASSLAVVPRQETQYF